Listed here are 16 T cell receptor beta chains from one sample, sequenced in a study of CD8 T cells in ankylosing spondylitis. The antigens for these receptors are not known. Notes on the study in general: Blood from ankylosing spondylitis patients appeared to carry a characteristic eight-variant TCR beta motif.

TCRdb passed the 5' RACE reads through MiXCR, listing each CDR3 protein once. The sample comprises over 700,000 distinct CDR3 sequences, 15% to 20% of which are singletons, and under 20% rests with the top ten. Sequencing input: blood, either unsorted or a sorted T cell fraction (not recorded which). The receptors stem from a male donor with ankylosing spondylitis.

This clonotype was picked up a small number of times. The rearrangement links TRBV4-1 to TRBJ2-3, with a possible D match to TRBD2 (6 bases). V was cut by 2 bases and J by 6 bases, with 21 bases left in between. Per germline, CDR1 MGHRA and CDR2 YSYEKL. This CDR3 is 17 amino acids long. CDR3 protein: CASSQSHQGGARDTQYF. DNA for the CDR3: TGCGCCAGCAGCCAATCGCATCAGGGCGGGGCCAGGGATACGCAGTATTTT.

This chain joins TRBV6-1 and TRBJ2-6; D is ambiguous. Germline V lookup: CDR1 MNHNS, CDR2 SASEGT. The V and J ends lost 5 bases and 0 bases respectively, with 8 bases between them. The CDR3 covers 15 residues. The CDR3 coding sequence is TGTGCCAGCAGTCAGGCCTACTCTGGGGCCAACGTCCTGACTTTC. Amino acids: CASSQAYSGANVLTF.

This clonotype was counted at least ten times. The chain carries TRBV29-1 and TRBJ1-1; no clear D. The length of the CDR3 is 13 residues. Germline values: CDR1 SQVTM, CDR2 ANQGSEA. Trimming cost V 7 bases and J 4 bases, with 16 bases left between them. CDR3 coding DNA: TGCAGCGCCGCAAGGCCTCCCGGCACTGAAGCTTTCTTT. Translated, it gives CSAARPPGTEAFF.

This clonotype was counted once. The chain links TRBV5-1 to TRBJ1-6; 8 nucleotides align to TRBD1. Trimming at V came to 1 base and at J to 10 bases, leaving 10 bases not matched to a gene. Germline lookup yields CDR1 SGHRS and CDR2 YFSETQ. The CDR3 runs 16 residues. The CDR3 reads CASSLMPTGAWSPLHF. The DNA for the CDR3 is TGCGCCAGCAGCTTGATGCCGACAGGGGCATGGTCACCCCTCCACTTT.

The rearrangement uses TRBV5-1 and TRBJ1-1, with a weak D call TRBD1 (6 bases). This CDR3 region has 14 residues. CDR1 and CDR2 from the germline V gene are SGHRS and YFSETQ. The V and J ends lost 2 bases and 8 bases respectively, with 16 bases between them. CDR3 in DNA: TGCGCCAGCAGCTTCGCCGCCGGGACACAAGAAGCTTTCTTT. It encodes CASSFAAGTQEAFF.

This rearrangement joins TRBV19 to TRBJ1-5; 7 bases are shared with TRBD1. Germline values: CDR1 LNHDA, CDR2 SQIVND (reference sequence). V trimming: 7 bases; J trimming: 2 bases; junction bases outside the gene matches: 5. This CDR3 has 14 residues. CDR3 DNA: TGTGCCAGTAAGTTAGGGGGCGGCAATCAGCCCCAGCATTTT. It specifies CASKLGGGNQPQHF.

This clonotype was counted only a few times. CDR3: CASSYPLSGPSTDTQYF. CDR3 DNA sequence: TGTGCCAGCAGTTATCCCCTCTCGGGGCCTAGCACAGATACGCAGTATTTT. This chain uses TRBV6-5 with TRBJ2-3; D is perhaps TRBD1 or TRBD2 (5 bases each). This CDR3 spans 17 amino acids. V dropped 3 bases and J dropped 0 bases, with 16 bases sitting between them. CDR1 and CDR2 (germline): MNHEY, SVGAGI.

J is TRBJ1-1 and V is TRBV7-2, with a weak D call TRBD1 (5 bases). The ends were cut back, 1 base at V and 0 bases at J, with 12 bases in the middle. CDR3 length equals 16 residues. CDR1 and CDR2 from the germline V gene are SGHTA and FQGNSA. CDR3 loop: CASSLVGHNMNTEAFF. DNA for the CDR3: TGTGCCAGCAGCTTAGTCGGACACAACATGAACACTGAAGCTTTCTTT. Complete variable domain (other parts from reference TRBV7-2 and TRBJ1-1): GAGVSQSPSNKVTEKGKDVELRCDPISGHTALYWYRQSLGQGLEFLIYFQGNSAPDKSGLPSDRFSAERTGGSVSTLTIQRTQQEDSAVYLCASSLVGHNMNTEAFFGQGTRLTVV.

The V gene is TRBV2, the J gene TRBJ2-7, with D possibly TRBD2 on 5 matching bases. From germline, CDR1 is SNHLY and CDR2 FYNNEI. CDR3 length: 14 amino acids. The V and J ends lost 5 bases and 2 bases respectively, with 13 bases between them. CDR3 region: CASSFLAEPYEQYF. The CDR3 DNA sequence: TGTGCCAGCAGTTTCCTAGCAGAACCCTACGAGCAGTACTTC.

CDR3 nucleotides: TGCAGTGCTAGAGCCCTTGCCGCGGGCGAGCAGTACTTC. This codes for CSARALAAGEQYF. This chain uses TRBV20-1 with TRBJ2-7, with D perhaps TRBD2 (5 bases). Germline assignment: CDR1 DFQATT and CDR2 SNEGSKA (reference sequence). The CDR3 spans 13 residues. The V end lost 1 base, the J end lost 6 bases, and 13 bases lay between the germline ends.

The CDR3 region has the DNA TGCGCCAGCAGGTGGGGCAGGGCGAACACCGGGGAGCTGTTTTTT. Translating it yields CASRWGRANTGELFF. The chain joins TRBV5-1 to TRBJ2-2; D might be TRBD1 (5 bases). CDR3 size: 15 residues. Trimming took 5 bases from V and 0 from J, leaving 11 bases between them. Looked up from germline, CDR1 is SGHRS and CDR2 is YFSETQ.

V usage is TRBV7-2 and J usage is TRBJ2-1, with TRBD2 identical over 14 bases. The CDR3 runs 15 residues. J gave up 9 bases and V 4 bases, and 5 bases lay outside the gene matches. Germline lookup yields CDR1 SGHTA and CDR2 FQGNSA. CDR3 coding DNA: TGTGCCAGCAGCTCGACTAGCGGGAGGGGGATTGAGCAGTTCTTC. Amino acids: CASSSTSGRGIEQFF.

The rearrangement joins TRBV11-2 to TRBJ2-7; D is uncertain. Germline CDR1 is SGHAT and CDR2 is FQNNGV. Trimming shortened V by 5 bases and J by 0 bases, and 17 bases separated the two germline ends. The CDR3 loop spans 16 amino acids. CDR3 nucleotides: TGTGCCAGCAGCCTCCTCAGTGCGGCTGACTCCTACGAGCAGTACTTC. Its protein product is CASSLLSAADSYEQYF.

This clonotype was seen a few times. This chain connects TRBV12-3 or TRBV12-4 to TRBJ1-1, with D perhaps TRBD1 (6 bases). Between the trimmed V and J ends, which lost 8 bases and 4 bases, there was a span of 14 bases. This CDR3 spans 13 amino acids. CDR3 DNA sequence: TGTGCCAGCTCTTCAGGGGTGACCACTGAAGCTTTCTTT. It specifies CASSSGVTTEAFF.

In its sample, this clonotype was seen a few times. This chain uses TRBV4-1 with TRBJ1-2; D perhaps matches TRBD1 (6 bases). CDR3 size: 15 residues. The germline gives CDR1 MGHRA, CDR2 YSYEKL. The germline V and J ends were trimmed by 3 bases and 2 bases, with 13 bases remaining between them. CDR3 DNA: TGCGCCAGCAGCCATACACCAACAGGGAACTATGGCTACACCTTC. Translated, it gives CASSHTPTGNYGYTF.

This clonotype was seen ten or more times. J is TRBJ2-1 and V is TRBV29-1, with a possible D match to TRBD2 (7 bases). There are 13 residues in the CDR3. Looked up from germline, CDR1 is SQVTM and CDR2 is ANQGSEA. Trimming pared 3 bases from V and 4 bases from J, leaving 10 bases between. The CDR3 DNA reads TGCAGCGTTGAGGGGGGGCGATACAATGAGCAGTTCTTC. This encodes CSVEGGRYNEQFF.